These 26 T cell receptor beta chains originate from one sample sequenced in a study of cytomegalovirus exposure and HLA in healthy donors. Primers: 60 Vbeta forward and 13 Jbeta reverse. Clones were read by immunoSEQ multiplex PCR, and TCRdb kept only the in-frame ones, dropping some. Of 150,000 or so clones in the sample, roughly 80% were seen once. Specimen: PBMCs. Receptor source: a woman aged 40 to 49 in good health and CMV-seropositive.

The chain has TRBV9 and TRBJ2-7; possible D gene TRBD2, 6 bases. The V gene lost 2 bases and the J gene lost 3 bases, with 15 bases spanning the gap. Germline values: CDR1 SGDLS, CDR2 YYNGEE. CDR3 size: 15 residues. The CDR3 region has the DNA TGTGCCAGCAGCGTTGGGACCGGGGGTCGCTACGAGCAGTACTTC. Its translation is CASSVGTGGRYEQYF.

The chain employs TRBV5-1 and TRBJ2-5; D may be TRBD2 (6 bases). V was pared by 0 bases and J by 4 bases, with 16 bases between. Germline CDR1 SGHRS, CDR2 YFSETQ. This CDR3 has 16 residues. CDR3 DNA sequence: TGCGCCAGCAGCTTGGTGGGGGGAGAGATTCGAGAGACCCAGTACTTC. Protein product: CASSLVGGEIRETQYF.

The rearrangement uses TRBV6-1 and TRBJ2-1; D possibly corresponds to TRBD2 (5 bases). In germline, CDR1 is MNHNS, CDR2 SASEGT. This CDR3 spans 14 amino acids. Trimming removed 7 bases at V and 5 bases at J, with 15 bases between. CDR3 in amino acids: CASIGERTNNEQFF. CDR3 DNA sequence: TGTGCCAGCATCGGAGAGCGGACGAACAATGAGCAGTTCTTC.

This chain's CDR3 is CASSTGTSHSTDTQYF. The CDR3 nucleotides are TGTGCCAGCAGCACAGGGACGTCCCATAGCACAGATACGCAGTATTTT. This chain connects TRBV5-4 to TRBJ2-3; tentative D call: TRBD1 (6 bases). Germline V gene data show CDR1 as SGHNT and CDR2 as YYREEE (reference sequence). The V and J ends lost 4 bases and 0 bases respectively, with 15 bases between them. This CDR3 contains 16 residues. Looking up the rest from reference TRBV5-4 and TRBJ2-3 gives the full variable domain: ETGVTQSPTHLIKTRGQQVTLRCSSQSGHNTVSWYQQALGQGPQFIFQYYREEENGRGNFPPRFSGLQFPNYSSELNVNALELDDSALYLCASSTGTSHSTDTQYFGPGTRLTVL.

The chain combines TRBV29-1 with TRBJ1-1, with D perhaps TRBD1 (5 bases). Trimming removed 6 bases from V and 6 bases from J, with 17 bases in between. CDR1 and CDR2 (germline): SQVTM, ANQGSEA. The CDR3 is 13 amino acids. DNA of the CDR3: TGCAGCGTCCAGACTAGGGGAGACGCTGAAGCTTTCTTT. Its protein is CSVQTRGDAEAFF. The whole variable domain, filled in from reference TRBV29-1 and TRBJ1-1, reads SAVISQKPSRDICQRGTSLTIQCQVDSQVTMMFWYRQQPGQSLTLIATANQGSEATYESGFVIDKFPISRPNLTFSTLTVSNMSPEDSSIYLCSVQTRGDAEAFFGQGTRLTVV.

This clone was seen only once. This rearrangement joins TRBV11-2 to TRBJ2-7, with a tentative D call TRBD1 (5 bases). This CDR3 region has 14 residues. The ends were cut back, 5 bases at V and 6 bases at J, with 17 bases in the middle. Per germline, CDR1 SGHAT and CDR2 FQNNGV. CDR3 amino acids: CASSPAGRRTEQYF. CDR3 sequence (DNA): TGTGCCAGCAGCCCGGCAGGGCGCAGGACCGAGCAGTACTTC.

This chain links TRBV5-1 with TRBJ1-4; D call uncertain. The germline V gene has CDR1 SGHRS and CDR2 YFSETQ. Trimming cost V 0 bases and J 3 bases, with 12 bases left between them. The CDR3 runs 16 residues. The CDR3 here is CASSLVPLGANEKLFF. CDR3 nucleotides: TGCGCCAGCAGCTTGGTCCCACTCGGGGCTAATGAAAAACTGTTTTTT.

The chain is built from TRBV6-5 and TRBJ1-3; tentative D call: TRBD1 (6 bases). Germline CDR1 MNHEY, CDR2 SVGAGI. The ends were cut back, 9 bases at V and 0 bases at J, with 15 bases in the middle. The CDR3 extends over 15 amino acids. CDR3 residues: CASRPRGNSGNTIYF. The CDR3 DNA sequence: TGTGCCAGTCGCCCGAGGGGGAACTCTGGAAACACCATATATTTT.

V usage is TRBV28 and J usage is TRBJ1-2; 10 bases line up with TRBD1. V shed 5 bases and J 2 bases; nucleotides not matched to a gene: 11. Germline-derived CDR1 and CDR2 are MDHEN and SYDVKM. The CDR3 has 17 amino acids. Here the CDR3 reads CASSGDRGAEVNYGYTF. The CDR3 nucleotides read TGTGCCAGCAGTGGGGACAGGGGTGCAGAGGTCAACTATGGCTACACCTTC.

This chain uses TRBV5-4 with TRBJ2-7, with 7 bases aligning to TRBD1. This CDR3 comprises 15 residues. Trimming took 1 base from V and 3 from J; bases not matched to a gene: 7. CDR1 is SGHNT and CDR2 is YYREEE in the germline V gene (reference sequence). For the CDR3, the DNA is TGTGCCAGCAGCTTGTTTGGACAGGTGGGCTACGAGCAGTACTTC. Amino acid sequence: CASSLFGQVGYEQYF.

This clone turned up a few times. The chain's CDR3 is CASKDSGVADTQYF. The CDR3 DNA follows: TGCGCCAGCAAAGATAGCGGGGTCGCAGATACGCAGTATTTT. This chain connects TRBV5-1 to TRBJ2-3; the match to TRBD2 covers 8 bases. CDR1 is SGHRS, CDR2 YFSETQ, per germline. J lost 4 bases, V lost 6 bases, and 7 bases had no gene match. The CDR3 is 14 residues long. Together with reference TRBV5-1 and TRBJ2-3, the CDR3 gives the full variable domain: KAGVTQTPRYLIKTRGQQVTLSCSPISGHRSVSWYQQTPGQGLQFLFEYFSETQRNKGNFPGRFSGRQFSNSRSEMNVSTLELGDSALYLCASKDSGVADTQYFGPGTRLTVL.

The sample holds a few counts of this clone. The genes are TRBV4-1 and TRBJ1-3; D perhaps matches TRBD1 (5 bases). Germline-derived CDR1 and CDR2 are MGHRA and YSYEKL. The CDR3 runs to 15 residues. Trimming shortened V by 0 bases and J by 1 base, and 7 bases separated the two germline ends. CDR3 DNA: TGCGCCAGCAGCCAAGATCCAGGGTCTGGAAACACCATATATTTT. This translates into CASSQDPGSGNTIYF.

This rearrangement joins TRBV5-1 to TRBJ1-4, with TRBD1 identical over 7 bases. The V and J ends lost 2 bases and 2 bases, in that order; junction bases with no gene match: 6. Germline V gene lookup returns CDR1 SGHRS and CDR2 YFSETQ. This CDR3 spans 16 amino acids. As DNA, the CDR3 is TGCGCCAGCAGCTTATATACGACAGGGACTAATGAAAAACTGTTTTTT. As protein: CASSLYTTGTNEKLFF.

The chain has TRBV7-6 and TRBJ1-2; D might be TRBD1 (5 bases). V was clipped by 5 bases and J by 8 bases, with 15 bases between them. CDR1 SGHVS and CDR2 FNYEAQ come from the germline V gene. There are 13 residues in the CDR3. Written as DNA, the CDR3 is TGTGCCAGCAGCGAATTACGGGACTCGGGCTACACCTTC. This encodes CASSELRDSGYTF.

Worth noting for this clone: The same CDR3 arises from other DNA sequences in this sample as well. This chain connects TRBV10-3 to TRBJ1-2, with TRBD1 matching over 7 bases. Losses at the gene ends were 2 bases for V and 4 bases for J; bases not matched to a gene: 1. CDR1 and CDR2 (germline): ENHRY, SYGVKD. The CDR3 spans 13 residues. The CDR3 loop reads CAISENRGYGYTF. The CDR3 bases are TGTGCCATCAGTGAGAACAGGGGCTATGGCTACACCTTC.

The rearrangement joins TRBV7-3 to TRBJ2-1; the D gene is possibly TRBD2 (5 bases). There are 14 residues in the CDR3. The V end lost 5 bases, the J end lost 7 bases, and 15 bases lay between the germline ends. The germline V gene encodes CDR1 SGHTA and CDR2 FQGTGA. This CDR3 reads CASSPGARGNEQFF. CDR3 sequence (DNA): TGTGCCAGCAGCCCCGGCGCACGAGGGAATGAGCAGTTCTTC.

V usage is TRBV5-1 and J usage is TRBJ1-1; D is undetermined. CDR1 SGHRS and CDR2 YFSETQ come from the germline V gene. The CDR3 runs to 14 residues. V lost 2 bases to trimming and J lost 0 bases, with 8 bases between them. CDR3 amino acids: CASSLKGVNTEAFF. The CDR3, as DNA: TGCGCCAGCAGCTTAAAGGGAGTGAACACTGAAGCTTTCTTT.

This clone showed up just a few times. This chain uses TRBV5-1 with TRBJ1-2, with 7 nucleotides matching TRBD1. The V and J ends lost 3 bases and 2 bases, in that order; junction bases with no gene match: 1. CDR1 and CDR2 (germline): SGHRS, YFSETQ. There are 13 residues in the CDR3. Written as DNA, the CDR3 is TGCGCCAGCAGCTCGACAGGGAACTATGGCTACACCTTC. This translates into CASSSTGNYGYTF.

The table lists this clone with a few counts. V usage is TRBV5-4 and J usage is TRBJ1-1; TRBD1 aligns across 11 bases. Germline lookup yields CDR1 SGHNT and CDR2 YYREEE (reference sequence). This CDR3 comprises 15 residues. With 4 bases clipped from V and 11 bases from J, the junction kept 13 bases outside the gene matches. The CDR3 nucleotides are TGTGCCAGCAGCCAAGGACAGGGGGCTATAACATCGGCTTTCTTT. This sequence encodes CASSQGQGAITSAFF. Filled out from reference TRBV5-4 and TRBJ1-1, the complete variable domain reads ETGVTQSPTHLIKTRGQQVTLRCSSQSGHNTVSWYQQALGQGPQFIFQYYREEENGRGNFPPRFSGLQFPNYSSELNVNALELDDSALYLCASSQGQGAITSAFFGQGTRLTVV.

In regard to this clone: Other DNA sequences of this sample code for an identical CDR3. The V call is TRBV6-1, the J call TRBJ2-7; TRBD1 is a possible D gene (6 bases). CDR1 is MNHNS, CDR2 SASEGT, per germline. Trimming stripped 0 bases from V and 3 bases from J, with 12 bases between. The CDR3 has 15 amino acids. The CDR3 is CASSEALWTDYEQYF. Here the CDR3 DNA reads TGTGCCAGCAGTGAAGCGCTCTGGACAGACTACGAGCAGTACTTC.

This chain connects TRBV28 to TRBJ1-2; D call uncertain. The V end was cut by 7 bases, the J end by 3 bases, with 15 bases between. The length of the CDR3 is 14 residues. Germline CDR1 reads MDHEN; CDR2 reads SYDVKM. As DNA, the CDR3 is TGTGCCAGCACGAGTCCCTTTAACCACTATGGCTACACCTTC. This sequence encodes CASTSPFNHYGYTF.

The J gene is TRBJ2-7, the V gene TRBV5-4; 10 bases are a match to TRBD2. Germline V gene lookup returns CDR1 SGHNT and CDR2 YYREEE (reference sequence). J was trimmed by 0 bases and V by 4 bases; bases with no gene match: 4. The CDR3 is 15 amino acids. The CDR3 region has the DNA TGTGCCAGCAGCCTTAGCGGGGGGAGCTCCTACGAGCAGTACTTC. Its translation: CASSLSGGSSYEQYF.

This sequence joins TRBV6-6 and TRBJ2-5; 10 bases are a match to TRBD2. CDR1 and CDR2 (germline): MNHNY, SVGAGI (reference sequence). The CDR3 totals 15 residues. J lost 5 bases, V lost 9 bases, and 12 bases had no gene match. The CDR3 protein is CASQRDLAGVETQYF. CDR3 coding DNA: TGTGCCAGTCAACGCGACCTAGCGGGGGTGGAGACCCAGTACTTC.

This sequence joins TRBV28 and TRBJ1-1; no definite D call. In germline, CDR1 is MDHEN, CDR2 SYDVKM. The CDR3 contains 17 residues. The ends were cut back, 5 bases at V and 0 bases at J, with 19 bases in the middle. CDR3 DNA sequence: TGTGCCAGCAGTCCCCCCCCGCCGAGCGATTTGAACACTGAAGCTTTCTTT. Its translation is CASSPPPPSDLNTEAFF.

The sample holds a few counts of this clone. The genes are TRBV6-5 and TRBJ1-1, with D hard to call. Per the germline V gene, CDR1 is MNHEY and CDR2 is SVGAGI. With 3 bases removed from V and 0 bases from J, the gap between germline ends came to 11 bases. The CDR3 has 15 amino acids. CDR3 nucleotide sequence: TGTGCCAGCAGTTATGGCGGCTTTATGAACACTGAAGCTTTCTTT. Translation gives CASSYGGFMNTEAFF.

The chain has TRBV5-1 and TRBJ2-5, with 8 bases that match TRBD2. The CDR3 is 13 amino acids. The V gene end was trimmed by 5 bases and the J gene end by 2 bases; junction bases not matched to a gene: 2. Germline V gene data show CDR1 as SGHRS and CDR2 as YFSETQ. The CDR3 nucleotides are TGCGCCAGCAGTCGGGGGGGGCAAGAGACCCAGTACTTC. This gives the protein CASSRGGQETQYF.